The entry below describes one TCR beta chain. Trimming shortened V by 4 bases and J by 8 bases, and 21 bases separated the two germline ends. The CDR3 is made up of 15 amino acids. Germline assignment: CDR1 SGHRS and CDR2 YFSETQ. The sample is drawn from a study of read filtering for tumor transcriptome and immune sequencing. From around 440 ng of RNA, a library with molecular barcoded alpha/delta and beta/gamma adaptors was made. TCRdb analysed the reads with MiXCR anew, one entry per CDR3 protein. The sample holds 75,000 to 95,000 distinct CDR3 sequences, 20% to 25% seen once. The sample consisted of a population of CD138-negative cells sorted from bone marrow. The chain couples TRBV5-1 to TRBJ1-2; tentatively, D is TRBD1 (6 bases). The clonotype originates from a donor at least 40 years old with multiple myeloma. DNA of the CDR3: TGCGCCAGCAGCCCGGGAGGGGGAAGCTATCACGGCTACACCTTC. Amino acid sequence: CASSPGGGSYHGYTF.